These 26 T cell receptor beta chains came from one sample sequenced in a study of follicular helper T cells after annual influenza vaccination. Stated time point: 2015-2016 season, pre-vaccination. Here immunoSEQ multiplex PCR was the method, and the copy in TCRdb shows in-frame clones only, minus some. The sample holds about 9,400 clones, roughly 85% seen once. The sample was CXCR5+ CD38- circulating T follicular helper cells from blood, taken on the day of influenza vaccination. Subset of the sample: circulating Tfh, non-naive CD4+CXCR5+PD-1+ (ICOS+CD38+ or ICOS-CD38-). These receptors all come from an adult who received the influenza vaccine.

The V and J genes are TRBV19 and TRBJ2-2; TRBD1 agrees at 9 bases. CDR3 length equals 15 residues. Germline CDR1 is LNHDA and CDR2 is SQIVND (reference sequence). After removal of 8 bases from V and 4 bases from J, the junction contained 8 bases not matched to a gene. This chain's CDR3 is CASQEQGAGTGELFF. The CDR3 bases are TGTGCCAGTCAAGAACAGGGGGCCGGCACCGGGGAGCTGTTTTTT.

V gene TRBV11-3 combines with J gene TRBJ2-3; 15 nucleotides align to TRBD2. CDR1 and CDR2 (germline): SGHNT, YENEEA. The CDR3 runs 17 residues. V was clipped by 5 bases and J by 2 bases; unmatched bases: 5. The chain's CDR3 is CASSRGTSGRSTDTQYF. For the CDR3, the DNA is TGTGCCAGCAGCAGAGGGACTAGCGGGAGGTCCACAGATACGCAGTATTTT.

This clone was detected only a few times. This chain links TRBV4-2 with TRBJ1-5, with TRBD1 matching 9 bases. The CDR3 loop spans 17 amino acids. With V trimmed by 4 bases and J by 2 bases, 9 bases remained unmatched. Germline lookup yields CDR1 LGHNA and CDR2 YNFKEQ. In DNA, the CDR3 is TGTGCCAGCAGCCTCGAACCCTGGACAGGGGGCAATCAGCCCCAGCATTTT. It is translated as CASSLEPWTGGNQPQHF.

The table lists this clone with a few counts. The chain is built from TRBV19 and TRBJ1-5; 8 bases are shared with TRBD1. Germline loops: CDR1 LNHDA, CDR2 SQIVND (reference sequence). V gave up 7 bases and J gave up 4 bases; unmatched junction bases: 12. The CDR3 loop spans 16 amino acids. The CDR3 reads CASTTQGQVLNQPQHF. CDR3 sequence (DNA): TGTGCCAGTACCACTCAGGGACAGGTTTTAAATCAGCCCCAGCATTTT.

The V and J genes are TRBV25-1 and TRBJ1-1; D remains ambiguous. This CDR3 has 15 amino acids. V dropped 5 bases and J dropped 5 bases, with 18 bases sitting between them. Germline CDR1 reads MGHDK; CDR2 reads SYGVNS. CDR3 nucleotide sequence: TGTGCCAGCAGTCCGGGGAACCCAACGAGGACTGAAGCTTTCTTT. Protein: CASSPGNPTRTEAFF.

V is TRBV9 and J is TRBJ2-7; D is possibly TRBD1 (6 bases). The germline V gene encodes CDR1 SGDLS and CDR2 YYNGEE. The ends were cut back, 4 bases at V and 2 bases at J, with 13 bases in the middle. The CDR3 runs to 14 residues. CDR3: CASSPSGGTYEQYF. The CDR3 nucleotides read TGTGCCAGCAGCCCCAGTGGGGGCACCTACGAGCAGTACTTC.

The chain couples TRBV28 to TRBJ2-4; D ambiguous. V lost 5 bases and J lost 8, with 13 bases in between. This CDR3 spans 13 amino acids. Looked up from germline, CDR1 is MDHEN and CDR2 is SYDVKM. Written as DNA, the CDR3 is TGTGCCAGCAGTCAACCTGGTGGGTACATTCAGTACTTC. Translation gives CASSQPGGYIQYF.

This rearrangement joins TRBV5-1 to TRBJ2-3, with 8 bases lining up with TRBD1. The length of the CDR3 is 15 residues. Germline V gives CDR1 SGHRS, CDR2 YFSETQ. The V gene end was trimmed by 0 bases and the J gene end by 1 base; junction bases not matched to a gene: 1. The CDR3 loop is CASSLDRGGTDTQYF. The CDR3 DNA sequence: TGCGCCAGCAGCTTGGACAGGGGGGGCACAGATACGCAGTATTTT. Drawing the rest from reference TRBV5-1 and TRBJ2-3, the complete variable domain is KAGVTQTPRYLIKTRGQQVTLSCSPISGHRSVSWYQQTPGQGLQFLFEYFSETQRNKGNFPGRFSGRQFSNSRSEMNVSTLELGDSALYLCASSLDRGGTDTQYFGPGTRLTVL.

V and J are TRBV6-6 and TRBJ1-1, with 8 bases fitting TRBD1. V shed 2 bases, J shed 5 bases, and the junction held 4 bases outside the gene matches. There are 14 residues in the CDR3. Germline CDR1 and CDR2: MNHNY and SVGAGI (reference sequence). The CDR3 protein is CASSYQGARTEAFF. CDR3 sequence (DNA): TGTGCCAGCAGTTACCAGGGGGCGCGGACTGAAGCTTTCTTT.

This chain links TRBV19 with TRBJ1-1; D remains unclear. V shed 3 bases and J shed 0 bases, with 8 bases lying between them. Germline lookup yields CDR1 LNHDA and CDR2 SQIVND (reference sequence). The CDR3 sequence is 14 residues long. This CDR3 reads CASSIRLMNTEAFF. CDR3 nucleotides: TGTGCCAGTAGTATTCGACTGATGAACACTGAAGCTTTCTTT.

As for this clone: The junction does not match germline at one end; this may be a read error. Additional DNA sequences in this sample encode the identical CDR3. The chain combines TRBV19 with TRBJ2-4; TRBD1 agrees at 11 bases. CDR1 is LNHDA, CDR2 SQIVND, per germline (reference sequence). This CDR3 is built from 15 residues. The CDR3, as DNA: TGTGCCAGTAGCATAGTCGGACAGGGGGCTAACATTCAGTACTTC. Its protein product is CASSIVGQGANIQYF. Full variable domain (missing parts from reference TRBV19 and TRBJ2-4): DGGITQSPKYLFRKEGQNVTLSCEQNLNHDAMYWYRQDPGQGLRLIYYSQIVNDFQKGDIAEGYSVSREKKESFPLTVTSAQKNPTAFYLCASSIVGQGANIQYFGAGTRLSVL.

This clone was found once. V is TRBV4-1 and J is TRBJ2-1, with D uncertain. CDR3 size: 15 residues. CDR1 and CDR2 from the germline V gene are MGHRA and YSYEKL. Trimming stripped 1 base from V and 8 bases from J, with 15 bases between. The CDR3 region has the DNA TGCGCCAGCAGCCAAGGTACTTGGGGTGGGGATGAGCAGTTCTTC. It translates to CASSQGTWGGDEQFF.

V is TRBV5-5 and J is TRBJ1-1, with unresolved D. Germline CDR1 reads SGHKS; CDR2 reads YYEKEE (reference sequence). V gave up 0 bases and J gave up 3 bases, with 12 bases separating them. This CDR3 is built from 15 residues. The CDR3 sequence: CASSLDWLRDTEAFF. The CDR3 nucleotides read TGTGCCAGCAGCTTGGATTGGCTGCGGGACACTGAAGCTTTCTTT.

In its sample, this clone was seen once. This rearrangement joins TRBV2 to TRBJ2-3; 9 nucleotides match TRBD2. V gave up 1 base and J gave up 0 bases; unmatched junction bases: 5. Germline CDR1 is SNHLY and CDR2 is FYNNEI. The CDR3 consists of 17 residues. Here the CDR3 DNA reads TGTGCCAGCAGTGAAGACGCGGGAGGGCCGAGCACAGATACGCAGTATTTT. Protein: CASSEDAGGPSTDTQYF. The variable domain in full, completed from reference TRBV2 and TRBJ2-3, reads EPEVTQTPSHQVTQMGQEVILRCVPISNHLYFYWYRQILGQKVEFLVSFYNNEISEKSEIFDDQFSVERPDGSNFTLKIRSTKLEDSAMYFCASSEDAGGPSTDTQYFGPGTRLTVL.

The chain is built from TRBV30 and TRBJ2-4; D perhaps matches TRBD2 (6 bases). Germline CDR1 reads GTSNPN; CDR2 reads SVGIG (reference sequence). The CDR3 consists of 13 residues. The CDR3, as DNA: TGTGCGTTGGAGGGCTCCGCCAAAAACATTCAGTACTTC. Its translation is CALEGSAKNIQYF.

The chain combines TRBV10-3 with TRBJ2-7, with TRBD2 as a possible D gene (6 bases). Looked up from germline, CDR1 is ENHRY and CDR2 is SYGVKD. Trimming stripped 8 bases from V and 2 bases from J, with 10 bases between. The CDR3 is 12 residues long. The CDR3 spells CAISREAYEQYF. In nucleotides, the CDR3 is TGTGCCATCTCGCGGGAAGCCTACGAGCAGTACTTC.

This clone was counted a single time. The V call is TRBV2, the J call TRBJ2-2; 14 bases fit TRBD2. CDR1 and CDR2 (germline): SNHLY, FYNNEI. CDR3 length equals 17 residues. V lost 6 bases, J lost 5 bases, and 8 bases stayed unmatched. CDR3 protein: CASSPGLAGDGTGELFF. The CDR3 region has the DNA TGTGCCAGCAGCCCGGGACTAGCGGGAGATGGGACCGGGGAGCTGTTTTTT.

The V and J genes are TRBV7-2 and TRBJ1-5; D is ambiguous. V was clipped by 3 bases and J by 6 bases, with 9 bases between them. This CDR3 contains 13 residues. The germline CDR1 and CDR2 sequences are SGHTA and FQGNSA. This chain's CDR3 is CASSFGVTQPQHF. The CDR3, as DNA: TGTGCCAGCAGCTTCGGCGTTACTCAGCCCCAGCATTTT.

This clone has just one count. This chain connects TRBV27 to TRBJ2-4; the match to TRBD2 covers 7 bases. This CDR3 contains 16 residues. CDR1 is MNHEY and CDR2 is SMNVEV in the germline V gene (reference sequence). The ends lost 0 bases at V and 1 base at J; junction bases unmatched: 3. The CDR3 reads CASSLSIGGAKNIQYF. The CDR3, as DNA: TGTGCCAGCAGTTTATCAATCGGGGGGGCCAAAAACATTCAGTACTTC.

The J gene is TRBJ1-1, the V gene TRBV7-9; 7 bases agree with TRBD1. V lost 5 bases to trimming and J lost 4 bases; unmatched junction nucleotides: 1. CDR1 SEHNR and CDR2 FQNEAQ come from the germline V gene (reference sequence). The CDR3 runs 12 residues. This chain's CDR3 is CASSRDSTEAFF. DNA for the CDR3: TGTGCCAGCAGCCGGGACAGCACTGAAGCTTTCTTT.

V usage is TRBV7-8 and J usage is TRBJ2-7, with TRBD1 identical over 8 bases. Looked up from germline, CDR1 is SGHVS and CDR2 is FQNEAQ. The CDR3 has 15 residues. The V and J ends lost 5 bases and 0 bases, in that order; junction bases with no gene match: 6. The CDR3 DNA reads as TGTGCCAGCAGCCAAGGACAGGGCCGCTCCTACGAGCAGTACTTC. As protein: CASSQGQGRSYEQYF.

The chain employs TRBV14 and TRBJ1-1; D uncertain. This CDR3 is built from 16 residues. Germline values: CDR1 SGHDN, CDR2 FVKESK. The ends were cut back, 2 bases at V and 0 bases at J, with 13 bases in the middle. CDR3: CASSQLRASMNTEAFF. In DNA, the CDR3 is TGTGCCAGCAGCCAACTACGAGCATCCATGAACACTGAAGCTTTCTTT. Together with reference TRBV14 and TRBJ1-1, the CDR3 gives the full variable domain: EAGVTQFPSHSVIEKGQTVTLRCDPISGHDNLYWYRRVMGKEIKFLLHFVKESKQDESGMPNNRFLAERTGGTYSTLKVQPAELEDSGVYFCASSQLRASMNTEAFFGQGTRLTVV.

The V gene is TRBV27, the J gene TRBJ1-4; 7 bases fit TRBD1. V shed 6 bases and J 7 bases; nucleotides not matched to a gene: 14. Germline lookup yields CDR1 MNHEY and CDR2 SMNVEV (reference sequence). The CDR3 runs 16 residues. Here the CDR3 reads CASSTHRGGGGEKLFF. The CDR3 region has the DNA TGTGCCAGCAGCACCCACAGGGGCGGCGGGGGTGAAAAACTGTTTTTT.

This clone was seen only a few times. V usage is TRBV30 and J usage is TRBJ2-7, with D perhaps being TRBD1 or TRBD2 (5 bases each). This CDR3 contains 12 residues. Germline V lookup: CDR1 GTSNPN, CDR2 SVGIG (reference sequence). CDR3 nucleotides: TGTGCTGCCCAGGGTTCGCGGGCCGAGCAGTACTTC. Translation gives CAAQGSRAEQYF.

The chain carries TRBV29-1 and TRBJ2-7, with TRBD2 matching over 9 bases. The CDR3 runs to 13 residues. Trimming at V came to 1 base and at J to 4 bases, leaving 2 bases not matched to a gene. Germline loops: CDR1 SQVTM, CDR2 ANQGSEA. The CDR3: CSVEGLAGYEQYF. For the CDR3, the DNA is TGCAGCGTTGAAGGCCTAGCGGGGTACGAGCAGTACTTC.

J is TRBJ1-5 and V is TRBV5-4; D is unclear. Germline CDR1 SGHNT, CDR2 YYREEE (reference sequence). V was clipped by 4 bases and J by 1 base, with 9 bases between them. CDR3 length equals 14 residues. In DNA, the CDR3 is TGTGCCAGCAGCCGGATGGGCAGCAATCAGCCCCAGCATTTT. Amino acid sequence: CASSRMGSNQPQHF. The entire variable domain, with the rest obtained from reference TRBV5-4 and TRBJ1-5, is as follows: ETGVTQSPTHLIKTRGQQVTLRCSSQSGHNTVSWYQQALGQGPQFIFQYYREEENGRGNFPPRFSGLQFPNYSSELNVNALELDDSALYLCASSRMGSNQPQHFGDGTRLSIL.